The 20 T cell receptor beta chains below all came from one sample that was sequenced in a study of regulatory T cells in long-lasting Graves disease. Arm-PCR with iRepertoire HTBI primers amplified the CDR3 regions for these TCR beta libraries. TCRdb processed the multiplex PCR reads anew with MiXCR; each CDR3 protein has one entry. The sample includes 580,000 or so distinct CDR3 sequences, 15% to 20% of them seen just once. Time point: newly diagnosed GD, antithyroid drugs for less than 3 months. Preparation of the TCR library used RNA extracted from PBMCs. The same specimen was also included in a second study, on T cells in Graves' hyperthyroidism and ophthalmopathy.

Sequencing was performed on peripheral blood mononuclear cells (PBMCs), taken at new diagnosis, from a patient treated with antithyroid drugs. Source of these receptors: a man aged 18 to 30 with Graves disease.

This chain joins TRBV5-1 and TRBJ2-7; 12 positions match TRBD1. Trimming cost V 4 bases and J 0 bases; bases outside gene matches: 2. The germline gives CDR1 SGHRS, CDR2 YFSETQ. The CDR3 is 15 residues long. CDR3 DNA: TGCGCCAGCAGCGGGACAGGGGGCCCCTCCTACGAGCAGTACTTC. It specifies CASSGTGGPSYEQYF.

There are many counts of this clonotype. V is TRBV28 and J is TRBJ1-2; no definite D call. CDR1 is MDHEN, CDR2 SYDVKM, per germline. V lost 5 bases, J lost 3 bases, and 16 bases lay in between. This CDR3 is 15 amino acids long. The CDR3, as DNA: TGTGCCAGCAGTCTTGGTAGTGGACGGGACTATGGCTACACCTTC. Translation: CASSLGSGRDYGYTF.

This clonotype was seen more than once but under ten times. The chain has TRBV4-1 and TRBJ2-2, with 10 nucleotides matching TRBD2. The CDR3 totals 16 residues. Per germline, CDR1 MGHRA and CDR2 YSYEKL. J was trimmed by 5 bases and V by 5 bases; bases with no gene match: 8. In DNA form, the CDR3 reads TGCGCCAGCAGCTTCATCGGACTAGCGGATACCGGGGAGCTGTTTTTT. Its translation: CASSFIGLADTGELFF.

This clonotype was seen at least ten times. This chain uses TRBV12-3 or TRBV12-4 with TRBJ1-5, with D possibly being TRBD1 (6 bases). The CDR3 has 16 amino acids. Deletions cut 5 bases from V and 2 bases from J, with 16 bases between. The CDR3 reads CASSRSGPGGNQPQHF. The DNA for the CDR3 is TGTGCCAGCAGTCGGAGTGGCCCAGGGGGCAATCAGCCCCAGCATTTT.

The chain joins TRBV9 to TRBJ2-6; D gene unclear. The germline V and J ends were trimmed by 0 bases and 0 bases, with 4 bases remaining between them. Germline CDR1 is SGDLS and CDR2 is YYNGEE. This CDR3 region has 15 residues. CDR3 sequence: CASSVVGSGANVLTF. DNA for the CDR3: TGTGCCAGCAGCGTAGTTGGCTCTGGGGCCAACGTCCTGACTTTC.

In this sample, this clonotype turned up many times. This chain links TRBV6-1 with TRBJ2-3; 8 bases are a match to TRBD2. The CDR3 spans 15 residues. Germline V lookup: CDR1 MNHNS, CDR2 SASEGT. V lost 6 bases to trimming and J lost 0 bases; unmatched junction nucleotides: 5. CDR3 bases: TGTGCCAGCAGGATTAGCGGGATTAGCACAGATACGCAGTATTTT. This sequence encodes CASRISGISTDTQYF.

V gene TRBV4-1 combines with J gene TRBJ2-1; D is perhaps TRBD2 (5 bases). Per germline, CDR1 MGHRA and CDR2 YSYEKL. V lost 4 bases to trimming and J lost 0 bases, with 13 bases between them. This CDR3 region has 16 residues. The CDR3 protein is CASSPGVGSSYNEQFF. CDR3 sequence (DNA): TGCGCCAGCAGCCCCGGGGTAGGTAGCTCCTACAATGAGCAGTTCTTC.

In this sample, this clonotype turned up a few times. The rearrangement links TRBV29-1 to TRBJ1-1; D perhaps matches TRBD1 (6 bases). The CDR3 consists of 12 residues. V dropped 4 bases and J dropped 7 bases, with 13 bases sitting between them. Germline CDR1 and CDR2: SQVTM and ANQGSEA. This CDR3 is CSVGSRGIEAFF. DNA of the CDR3: TGCAGCGTTGGGAGCAGGGGAATTGAAGCTTTCTTT.

For this clonotype: This likely reflects a read error, since a far larger clone is one base away. The chain employs TRBV12-3 or TRBV12-4 and TRBJ2-3; TRBD2 matches at 8 bases. Matching the DNA end better, TRBJ2-5 makes the J call doubtful. The CDR3 runs 16 residues. The CDR3 loop reads CASSLEGTRFGEAQYF. The CDR3 bases are TGTGCCAGCAGTTTAGAGGGGACTAGGTTTGGAGAGGCCCAGTACTTC.

This clonotype was counted many times. This chain connects TRBV30 to TRBJ2-7, with a possible D match to TRBD1 (5 bases). Germline V gene lookup returns CDR1 GTSNPN and CDR2 SVGIG (reference sequence). The length of the CDR3 is 11 residues. With 6 bases removed from V and 3 bases from J, the gap between germline ends came to 9 bases. The CDR3 sequence: CACTDSYEQYF. CDR3 DNA: TGTGCCTGCACCGACAGCTACGAGCAGTACTTC.

This clonotype came up many times. A junction end diverges from the germline sequence, so it may reflect a read error. The chain joins TRBV3-1 to TRBJ2-1; 10 bases match TRBD2. Germline CDR1 reads LGHDT; CDR2 reads YNNKEL (reference sequence). The CDR3 contains 13 residues. Here the CDR3 reads CASSQVLAGVAIF. The CDR3 DNA follows: TGTGCCAGCAGCCAAGTTCTAGCGGGAGTCGCCATCTTC.

CDR3 DNA sequence: TGTGCCTGGAGTGTACTAGCGGGAGGGGGAGTGTACACAGATACGCAGTATTTT. This encodes CAWSVLAGGGVYTDTQYF. The chain recombines TRBV30 with TRBJ2-3; TRBD2 agrees at 13 bases. This CDR3 region has 18 residues. J was trimmed by 2 bases and V by 0 bases; bases with no gene match: 8. Germline CDR1 is GTSNPN and CDR2 is SVGIG (reference sequence).

At least ten counts were recorded for this clonotype. J is TRBJ2-1 and V is TRBV12-3 or TRBV12-4, with 9 positions matching TRBD2. Unmatched junction bases numbered 6, after V lost 6 bases and J lost 6 bases. This CDR3 is built from 14 residues. The CDR3 DNA reads TGTGCCAGCAGCCCCGGGACTAGCTTCAATGAGCAGTTCTTC. Amino acids: CASSPGTSFNEQFF.

CDR3 DNA: TGTGCCAGCAGCAATCAAACTGGGCACACTGAAGCTTTCTTT. Translated: CASSNQTGHTEAFF. The chain joins TRBV5-4 to TRBJ1-1, with D unclear. This CDR3 is 14 amino acids long. V gave up 4 bases and J gave up 3 bases, with 13 bases separating them. Looked up from germline, CDR1 is SGHNT and CDR2 is YYREEE (reference sequence).

The chain joins TRBV3-1 to TRBJ1-1, with a possible D match to TRBD1 (5 bases). The germline V gene has CDR1 LGHDT and CDR2 YNNKEL (reference sequence). V lost 4 bases and J 4 bases, leaving 10 bases between the germline ends. The CDR3 has 13 amino acids. The CDR3: CASSRRVGTEAFF. The CDR3 DNA follows: TGTGCCAGCAGCCGCAGGGTGGGCACTGAAGCTTTCTTT.

This clonotype was seen at least ten times. This chain uses TRBV2 with TRBJ1-6, with D perhaps matching TRBD1 (5 bases). CDR1 is SNHLY and CDR2 is FYNNEI in the germline V gene. The CDR3 is made up of 11 amino acids. Deletions cut 10 bases from V and 7 bases from J, with 8 bases between. DNA of the CDR3: TGTGCCACCAAGGGGAATTCACCCCTCCACTTT. It encodes CATKGNSPLHF.

This clonotype was recorded many times. The chain recombines TRBV12-3 or TRBV12-4 with TRBJ2-2; TRBD1 matches at 7 bases. V gave up 4 bases and J gave up 3 bases; unmatched junction bases: 11. The CDR3 contains 17 residues. Here the CDR3 reads CASSSAAGGIDTGELFF. The CDR3 DNA is TGTGCCAGCAGTTCAGCGGCAGGGGGTATCGACACCGGGGAGCTGTTTTTT.

A few counts support this clonotype. The junction departs from the called germline gene at one end, perhaps through a read error. The chain joins TRBV5-1 to TRBJ2-3; either TRBD1 or TRBD2 may fit D (6 bases each). This CDR3 is 16 amino acids long. The V gene's germline CDR1 is SGHRS and CDR2 YFSETQ. The CDR3 sequence is CASSSLAVRGTDTQYF. Here the CDR3 DNA reads TGTGCCAGCAGCTCCTTAGCGGTAAGGGGGACAGATACGCAGTATTTT.

At least ten counts were recorded for this clonotype. This chain joins TRBV3-1 and TRBJ2-7; 9 bases match TRBD1. The V gene's germline CDR1 is LGHDT and CDR2 YNNKEL (reference sequence). CDR3 size: 13 residues. Trimming cost V 6 bases and J 6 bases; bases outside gene matches: 6. For the CDR3, the DNA is TGTGCCAGCAGAGGACAGGGGATAGGCGAGCAGTACTTC. Residues: CASRGQGIGEQYF.

This clonotype was seen repeatedly, ten times or more. J is TRBJ2-1 and V is TRBV11-2, with 7 bases matching TRBD2. This CDR3 comprises 15 residues. CDR1 is SGHAT and CDR2 is FQNNGV in the germline V gene. V shed 1 base and J 6 bases; nucleotides not matched to a gene: 6. The CDR3: CASSLVSREGNEQFF. CDR3 DNA sequence: TGTGCCAGCAGCTTAGTCTCCAGGGAGGGCAATGAGCAGTTCTTC.